The 14 T cell receptor beta chains in this list originate from one sample, sequenced in a study of T cell changes during pregnancy in multiple sclerosis. Sequenced by immunoSEQ multiplex PCR; TCRdb stores in-frame clones only, minus some. The sample lists roughly 59,000 clones, just under 95% occurring once. Source: CD4+ T cells from peripheral blood mononuclear cells, taken before pregnancy. Every receptor here comes from a female donor with multiple sclerosis, enrolled in a pregnancy study.

The chain links TRBV28 to TRBJ1-1; D is possibly TRBD1 (6 bases). There are 12 residues in the CDR3. Trimming shortened V by 8 bases and J by 6 bases, and 13 bases separated the two germline ends. Germline CDR1 reads MDHEN; CDR2 reads SYDVKM. CDR3 residues: CASAGAIAEAFF. CDR3 nucleotides: TGTGCCAGCGCAGGGGCGATCGCTGAAGCTTTCTTT.

This chain's CDR3 is CASSLAGGPGKNIQYF. The CDR3 nucleotides are TGTGCCAGCAGCTTAGCGGGAGGGCCGGGCAAAAACATTCAGTACTTC. The chain links TRBV7-9 to TRBJ2-4, with 7 nucleotides matching TRBD2. Germline V gene lookup returns CDR1 SEHNR and CDR2 FQNEAQ (reference sequence). The CDR3 length is 16 residues. The junction had 5 bases not matched to a gene; V was cut back by 0 bases and J by 3 bases.

V usage is TRBV11-2 and J usage is TRBJ2-7, with TRBD1 matching 8 bases. Germline-derived CDR1 and CDR2 are SGHAT and FQNNGV. This CDR3 region has 16 residues. Losses at the gene ends were 7 bases for V and 3 bases for J; bases not matched to a gene: 14. The CDR3 is CASTRVGGTGIYEQYF. Written as DNA, the CDR3 is TGTGCCAGCACCCGAGTTGGCGGGACAGGCATCTACGAGCAGTACTTC.

The chain is built from TRBV7-9 and TRBJ1-1; 8 nucleotides line up with TRBD1. The CDR3 covers 13 residues. Germline values: CDR1 SEHNR, CDR2 FQNEAQ (reference sequence). The V gene end was trimmed by 3 bases and the J gene end by 6 bases; junction bases not matched to a gene: 3. The DNA for the CDR3 is TGTGCCAGCAGCTTTTCACAGGGGGCTGAAGCTTTCTTT. Residues: CASSFSQGAEAFF.

The chain uses TRBV27 and TRBJ2-1; the match to TRBD2 covers 11 bases. CDR1 and CDR2 (germline): MNHEY, SMNVEV (reference sequence). The CDR3 runs 16 residues. The junction had 10 bases not matched to a gene; V was cut back by 5 bases and J by 7 bases. The DNA for the CDR3 is TGTGCCAGCAGTCTCTTAACTAGCGGGAGTCGAAATGAGCAGTTCTTC. Residues: CASSLLTSGSRNEQFF.

This clone came up once. The chain is built from TRBV28 and TRBJ1-3, with a tentative D call TRBD1 (5 bases). In germline, CDR1 is MDHEN, CDR2 SYDVKM. The CDR3 extends over 15 amino acids. V lost 6 bases and J 1 base, leaving 13 bases between the germline ends. The chain's CDR3 is CASSLPTVSGNTIYF. The CDR3 region has the DNA TGTGCCAGCAGCCTACCGACAGTATCTGGAAACACCATATATTTT.

The V gene is TRBV6-5, the J gene TRBJ1-5, with unresolved D. Trimming stripped 6 bases from V and 0 bases from J, with 9 bases between. Germline values: CDR1 MNHEY, CDR2 SVGAGI. The CDR3 spans 14 residues. In DNA, the CDR3 is TGTGCCAGCAGGGAGGACGGTAGCAATCAGCCCCAGCATTTT. It encodes CASREDGSNQPQHF.

In nucleotides, the CDR3 is TGCAGCGCCTCAGGGACACCCCAAGAGACCCAGTACTTC. It encodes CSASGTPQETQYF. The J gene is TRBJ2-5, the V gene TRBV29-1; D may be TRBD1 (6 bases). This CDR3 is 13 amino acids long. V was cut by 7 bases and J by 1 base, with 13 bases left in between. CDR1 is SQVTM, CDR2 ANQGSEA, per germline.

This chain joins TRBV13 and TRBJ2-7; maybe TRBD1 (7 bases). CDR1 is PRHDT, CDR2 FYEKMQ, per germline (reference sequence). Trimming stripped 0 bases from V and 2 bases from J, with 17 bases between. This CDR3 has 17 residues. CDR3 sequence: CASSLGGRTGATYEQYF. The DNA for the CDR3 is TGTGCCAGCAGCTTAGGAGGGAGGACAGGCGCCACCTACGAGCAGTACTTC.

The chain recombines TRBV5-1 with TRBJ2-7, with TRBD2 matching 7 bases. V dropped 5 bases and J dropped 2; count of bases not matched to a gene: 4. The V gene's germline CDR1 is SGHRS and CDR2 YFSETQ. The length of the CDR3 is 13 residues. This CDR3 is CASSREVAYEQYF. CDR3 DNA: TGCGCCAGCAGTCGGGAGGTTGCCTACGAGCAGTACTTC.

This sequence joins TRBV10-3 and TRBJ2-6, with a weak D call TRBD1 (6 bases). The CDR3 consists of 15 residues. Trimming cost V 3 bases and J 3 bases, with 9 bases left between them. The germline gives CDR1 ENHRY, CDR2 SYGVKD. CDR3 region: CAISDSGVGANVLTF. As DNA, the CDR3 is TGTGCCATCAGTGATTCAGGGGTTGGGGCCAACGTCCTGACTTTC.

The chain uses TRBV7-2 and TRBJ2-3; the match to TRBD2 covers 8 bases. The V and J ends lost 3 bases and 2 bases, in that order; junction bases with no gene match: 7. The germline gives CDR1 SGHTA, CDR2 FQGNSA. There are 16 residues in the CDR3. The CDR3 region is CASSFRLAGATDTQYF. CDR3 bases: TGTGCCAGCAGCTTTCGGCTAGCGGGTGCCACAGATACGCAGTATTTT.

The J gene is TRBJ2-1, the V gene TRBV19, with a tentative D call TRBD2 (5 bases). Germline assignment: CDR1 LNHDA and CDR2 SQIVND (reference sequence). The CDR3 runs 15 residues. V lost 3 bases to trimming and J lost 7 bases, with 16 bases between them. The CDR3 DNA reads TGTGCCAGTAGTATGGTGGTAGCGTTGGGGAATGAGCAGTTCTTC. Protein sequence: CASSMVVALGNEQFF.

This clone was recorded a few times. This rearrangement joins TRBV27 to TRBJ2-2, with 11 bases matching TRBD2. The germline V gene has CDR1 MNHEY and CDR2 SMNVEV (reference sequence). CDR3 size: 17 residues. The junction had 5 bases not matched to a gene; V was cut back by 5 bases and J by 0 bases. DNA of the CDR3: TGTGCCAGCAGTATGGGACTAGCGGAAGCGAACACCGGGGAGCTGTTTTTT. It encodes CASSMGLAEANTGELFF.